The rows below give T cell receptor beta chains drawn from one sample of a study of blood T cell repertoires in COVID-19. TCRdb keeps only in-frame clones here, not all; method: immunoSEQ multiplex PCR. The table records about 94,000 clones, about 89% of them present only once. The sequencing sample was made of peripheral blood. These receptors all come from a human donor with acute or convalescent COVID-19. The donor label of this sample is uncertain. Each CDR3 is given with its conserved first and last residue. The order of the fields is clone size, V gene, CDR3 protein. Only some rows state a clone size, as once, few, many or a class for expanded clones.

clone size: -
V gene: TRBV11-2
CDR3 protein: CASIGTGVYEQYF

clone size: -
V gene: TRBV4-3
CDR3 protein: CASSQGLAIHEQYF

clone size: -
V gene: TRBV6-2/TRBV6-3
CDR3 protein: CASSYWAGVGTGELFF

clone size: -
V gene: TRBV10-2
CDR3 protein: CASSEGGQGARGGYTF

clone size: -
V gene: TRBV6-6
CDR3 protein: CASSGQGTDTEAFF

clone size: once
V gene: TRBV3-1/TRBV3-2
CDR3 protein: CASSQEQGKYGYTF

clone size: -
V gene: TRBV2
CDR3 protein: CASSEFRDGDFYGYTF

clone size: -
V gene: TRBV28
CDR3 protein: CASSLKFRGRETQYF

clone size: -
V gene: TRBV13
CDR3 protein: CASSLGGQGHGYTF

clone size: -
V gene: TRBV9
CDR3 protein: CASSVVQESGSPLHF

clone size: -
V gene: TRBV3-1/TRBV3-2
CDR3 protein: CASSFSPGEPGYTF

clone size: -
V gene: TRBV24-1
CDR3 protein: CATRSTSGGSAQYF

clone size: few
V gene: TRBV19
CDR3 protein: CASSGTSNEQFF

clone size: -
V gene: TRBV10-3
CDR3 protein: CAISESPDIASIYNEQFF

clone size: -
V gene: TRBV5-1
CDR3 protein: CASSLGTSGETQYF

clone size: -
V gene: TRBV27
CDR3 protein: CASSLGRVGEQYF

clone size: -
V gene: TRBV4-1
CDR3 protein: CASSQGFADQPQHF

clone size: once
V gene: TRBV4-2
CDR3 protein: CASSQDTRQGGYGYTF

clone size: -
V gene: TRBV10-1
CDR3 protein: CASSVGGNTEAFF

clone size: -
V gene: TRBV7-3
CDR3 protein: CASSLIAGGYNEQFF

clone size: -
V gene: TRBV11-2
CDR3 protein: CASRRQEGAYEQYF

clone size: -
V gene: TRBV24-1
CDR3 protein: CATSEKPGQGKHEQYF

clone size: -
V gene: TRBV28
CDR3 protein: CASSLLGQGLSTNEKLFF

clone size: -
V gene: TRBV6-5
CDR3 protein: CASRRDGTNYGYTF

clone size: -
V gene: TRBV28
CDR3 protein: CASSLSSASGQSFF

clone size: -
V gene: TRBV29-1
CDR3 protein: CSVSSGNTEAFF

clone size: few
V gene: TRBV6-5
CDR3 protein: CASSHRQGQETQYF

clone size: -
V gene: TRBV30
CDR3 protein: CAWNRDRGDGYTF

clone size: -
V gene: TRBV20-1
CDR3 protein: CSAGGHEQFF

clone size: many
V gene: TRBV2
CDR3 protein: CASSPNRDDQPQHF

clone size: -
V gene: TRBV5-6
CDR3 protein: CASSWGLAGAATGELFF